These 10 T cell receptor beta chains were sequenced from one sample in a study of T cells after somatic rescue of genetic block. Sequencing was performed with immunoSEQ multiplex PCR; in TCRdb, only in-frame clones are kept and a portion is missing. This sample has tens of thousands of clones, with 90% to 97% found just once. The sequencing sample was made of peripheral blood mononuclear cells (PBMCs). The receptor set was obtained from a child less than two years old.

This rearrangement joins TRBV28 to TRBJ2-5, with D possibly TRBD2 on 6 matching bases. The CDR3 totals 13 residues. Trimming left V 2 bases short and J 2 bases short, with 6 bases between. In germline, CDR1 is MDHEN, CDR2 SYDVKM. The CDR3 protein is CASSLGGQETQYF. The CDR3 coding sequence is TGTGCCAGCAGTTTAGGGGGGCAAGAGACCCAGTACTTC.

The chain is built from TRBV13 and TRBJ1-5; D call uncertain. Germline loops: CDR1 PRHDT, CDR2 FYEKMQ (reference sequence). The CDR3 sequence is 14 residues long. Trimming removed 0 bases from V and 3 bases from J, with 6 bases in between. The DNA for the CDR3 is TGTGCCAGCAGCTTAGGCCAGTACAATCAGCCCCAGCATTTT. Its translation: CASSLGQYNQPQHF.

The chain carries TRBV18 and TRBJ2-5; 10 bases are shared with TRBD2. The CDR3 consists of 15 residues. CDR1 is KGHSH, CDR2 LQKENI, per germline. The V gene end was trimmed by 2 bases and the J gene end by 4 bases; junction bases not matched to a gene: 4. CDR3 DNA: TGTGCCAGCTCACCAGTCCGACTAGCGGGAGAGACCCAGTACTTC. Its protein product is CASSPVRLAGETQYF.

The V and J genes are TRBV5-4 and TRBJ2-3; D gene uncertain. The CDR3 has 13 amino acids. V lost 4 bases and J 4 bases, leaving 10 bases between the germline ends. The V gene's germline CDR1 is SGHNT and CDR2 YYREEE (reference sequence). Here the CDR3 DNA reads TGTGCCAGCAGCCTACGTAGCTCAGATACGCAGTATTTT. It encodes CASSLRSSDTQYF.

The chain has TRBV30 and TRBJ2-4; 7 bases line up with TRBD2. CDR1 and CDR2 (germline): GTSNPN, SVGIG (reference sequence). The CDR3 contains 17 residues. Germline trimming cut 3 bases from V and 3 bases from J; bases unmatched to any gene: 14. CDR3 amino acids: CAWRDPERGEVKNIQYF. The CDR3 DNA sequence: TGTGCCTGGAGGGATCCTGAGCGGGGCGAGGTCAAAAACATTCAGTACTTC.

CDR3 DNA sequence: TGTGCCAGTAGGGACACCTACAATGAGCAGTTCTTC. Translated, it gives CASRDTYNEQFF. The chain links TRBV19 to TRBJ2-1; tentative D call: TRBD1 (5 bases). Germline assignment: CDR1 LNHDA and CDR2 SQIVND (reference sequence). The CDR3 contains 12 residues. Trimming left V 6 bases short and J 2 bases short, with 5 bases between. Combining the CDR3 with reference TRBV19 and TRBJ2-1 gives the whole variable domain DGGITQSPKYLFRKEGQNVTLSCEQNLNHDAMYWYRQDPGQGLRLIYYSQIVNDFQKGDIAEGYSVSREKKESFPLTVTSAQKNPTAFYLCASRDTYNEQFFGPGTRLTVL.

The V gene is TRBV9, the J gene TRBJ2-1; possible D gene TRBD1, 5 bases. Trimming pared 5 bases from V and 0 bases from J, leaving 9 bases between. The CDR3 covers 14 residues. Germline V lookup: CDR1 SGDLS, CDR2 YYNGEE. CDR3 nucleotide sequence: TGTGCCAGCAGGGGGCCCCCCTCCTACAATGAGCAGTTCTTC. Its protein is CASRGPPSYNEQFF.

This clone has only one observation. The CDR3 region is CASSLGGANSYEQYF. CDR3 DNA: TGTGCCAGCAGTCTGGGGGGAGCTAACTCCTACGAGCAGTACTTC. This chain uses TRBV6-1 with TRBJ2-7, with a weak D call TRBD2 (6 bases). V lost 5 bases, J lost 0 bases, and 14 bases lay in between. In germline, CDR1 is MNHNS, CDR2 SASEGT. CDR3 length equals 15 residues.

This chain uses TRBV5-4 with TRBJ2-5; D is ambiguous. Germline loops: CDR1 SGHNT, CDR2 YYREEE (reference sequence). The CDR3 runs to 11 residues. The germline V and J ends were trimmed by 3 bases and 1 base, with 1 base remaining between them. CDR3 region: CASSSQETQYF. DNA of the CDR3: TGTGCCAGCAGCTCCCAAGAGACCCAGTACTTC.

In DNA form, the CDR3 reads TGTGCCAGCAGCCAAGCTAGCGGGGTGCCCTACAATGAGCAGTTCTTC. This encodes CASSQASGVPYNEQFF. The chain employs TRBV14 and TRBJ2-1; 9 nucleotides align to TRBD2. The CDR3 has 16 residues. Germline lookup yields CDR1 SGHDN and CDR2 FVKESK. With V trimmed by 1 base and J by 2 bases, 3 bases remained unmatched.